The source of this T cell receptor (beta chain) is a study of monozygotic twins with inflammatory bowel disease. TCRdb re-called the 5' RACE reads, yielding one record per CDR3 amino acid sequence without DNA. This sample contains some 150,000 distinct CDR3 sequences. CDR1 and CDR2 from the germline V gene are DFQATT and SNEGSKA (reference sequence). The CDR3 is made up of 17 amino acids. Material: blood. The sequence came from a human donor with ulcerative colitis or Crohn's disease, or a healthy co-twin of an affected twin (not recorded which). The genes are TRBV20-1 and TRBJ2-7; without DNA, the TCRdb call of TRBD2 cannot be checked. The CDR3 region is CSARGQAGTSGLYEQYF.